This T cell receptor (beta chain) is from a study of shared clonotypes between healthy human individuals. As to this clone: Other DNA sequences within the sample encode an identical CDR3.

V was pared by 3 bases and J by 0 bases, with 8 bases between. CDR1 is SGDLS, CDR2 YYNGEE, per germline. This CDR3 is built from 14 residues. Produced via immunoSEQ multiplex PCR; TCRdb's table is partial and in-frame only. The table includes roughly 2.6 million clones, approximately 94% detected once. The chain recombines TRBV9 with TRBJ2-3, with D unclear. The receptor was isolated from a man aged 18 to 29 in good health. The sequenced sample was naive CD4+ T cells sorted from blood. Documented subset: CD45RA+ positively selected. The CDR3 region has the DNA TGTGCCAGCAGCGGCCAGGTCAGCACAGATACGCAGTATTTT. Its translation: CASSGQVSTDTQYF. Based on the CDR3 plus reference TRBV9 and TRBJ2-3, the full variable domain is DSGVTQTPKHLITATGQRVTLRCSPRSGDLSVYWYQQSLDQGLQFLIQYYNGEERAKGNILERFSAQQFPDLHSELNLSSLELGDSALYFCASSGQVSTDTQYFGPGTRLTVL.